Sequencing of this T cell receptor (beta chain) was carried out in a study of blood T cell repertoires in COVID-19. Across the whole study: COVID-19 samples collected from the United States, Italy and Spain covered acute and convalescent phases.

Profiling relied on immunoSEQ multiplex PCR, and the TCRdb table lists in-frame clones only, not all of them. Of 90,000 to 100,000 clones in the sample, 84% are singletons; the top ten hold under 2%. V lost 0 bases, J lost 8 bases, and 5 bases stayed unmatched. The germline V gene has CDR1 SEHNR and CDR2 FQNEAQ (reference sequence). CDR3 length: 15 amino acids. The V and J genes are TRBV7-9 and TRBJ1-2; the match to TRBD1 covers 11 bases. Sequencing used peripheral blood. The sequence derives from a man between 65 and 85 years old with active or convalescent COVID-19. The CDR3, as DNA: TGTGCCAGCAGCTTAGCTGGGGACAGGGGGTACGGCTACACCTTC. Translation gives CASSLAGDRGYGYTF.